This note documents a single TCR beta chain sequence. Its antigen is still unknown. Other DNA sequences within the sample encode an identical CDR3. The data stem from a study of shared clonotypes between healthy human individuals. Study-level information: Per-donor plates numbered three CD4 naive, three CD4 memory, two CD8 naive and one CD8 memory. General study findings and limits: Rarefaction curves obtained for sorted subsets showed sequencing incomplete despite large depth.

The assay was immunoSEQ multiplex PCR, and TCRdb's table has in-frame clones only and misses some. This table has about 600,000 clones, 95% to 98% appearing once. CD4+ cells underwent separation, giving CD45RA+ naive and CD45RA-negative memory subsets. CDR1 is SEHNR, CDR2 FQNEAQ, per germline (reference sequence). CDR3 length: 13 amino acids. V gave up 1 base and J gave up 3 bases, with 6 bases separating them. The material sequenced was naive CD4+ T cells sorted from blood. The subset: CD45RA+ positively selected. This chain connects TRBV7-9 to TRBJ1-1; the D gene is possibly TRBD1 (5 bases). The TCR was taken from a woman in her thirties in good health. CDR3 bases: TGTGCCAGCAGCTTAGGAGGGGACACTGAAGCTTTCTTT. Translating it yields CASSLGGDTEAFF.